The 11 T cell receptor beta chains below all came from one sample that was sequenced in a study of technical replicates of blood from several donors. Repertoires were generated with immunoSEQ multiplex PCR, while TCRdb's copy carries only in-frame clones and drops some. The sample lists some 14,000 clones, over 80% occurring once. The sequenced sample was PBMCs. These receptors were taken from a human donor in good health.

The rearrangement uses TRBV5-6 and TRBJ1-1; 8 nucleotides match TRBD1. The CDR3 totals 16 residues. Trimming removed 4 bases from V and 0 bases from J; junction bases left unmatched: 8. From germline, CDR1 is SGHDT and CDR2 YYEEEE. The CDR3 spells CASSEPGQDMNTEAFF. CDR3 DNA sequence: TGTGCCAGCAGCGAACCGGGACAGGACATGAACACTGAAGCTTTCTTT. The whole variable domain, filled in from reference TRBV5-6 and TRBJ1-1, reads DAGVTQSPTHLIKTRGQQVTLRCSPKSGHDTVSWYQQALGQGPQFIFQYYEEEERQRGNFPDRFSGHQFPNYSSELNVNALLLGDSALYLCASSEPGQDMNTEAFFGQGTRLTVV.

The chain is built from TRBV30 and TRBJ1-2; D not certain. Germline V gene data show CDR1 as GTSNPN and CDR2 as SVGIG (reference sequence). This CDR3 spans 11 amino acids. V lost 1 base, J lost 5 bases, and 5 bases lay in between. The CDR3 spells CAWSDGYGYTF. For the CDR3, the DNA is TGTGCCTGGAGTGACGGGTATGGCTACACCTTC.

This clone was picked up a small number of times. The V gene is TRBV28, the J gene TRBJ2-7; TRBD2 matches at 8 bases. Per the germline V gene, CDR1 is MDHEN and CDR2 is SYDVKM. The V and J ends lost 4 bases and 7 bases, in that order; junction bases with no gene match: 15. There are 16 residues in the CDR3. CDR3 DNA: TGTGCCAGCAGTTCCCCAGCGGGAGCGGTGCCTCGGGAGCAGTACTTC. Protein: CASSSPAGAVPREQYF.

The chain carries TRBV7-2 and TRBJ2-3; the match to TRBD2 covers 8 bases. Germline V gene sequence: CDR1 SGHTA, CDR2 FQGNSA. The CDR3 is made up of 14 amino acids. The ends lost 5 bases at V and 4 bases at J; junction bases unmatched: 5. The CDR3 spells CASSTQRESDTQYF. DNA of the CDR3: TGTGCCAGCAGCACCCAGCGGGAGTCAGATACGCAGTATTTT.

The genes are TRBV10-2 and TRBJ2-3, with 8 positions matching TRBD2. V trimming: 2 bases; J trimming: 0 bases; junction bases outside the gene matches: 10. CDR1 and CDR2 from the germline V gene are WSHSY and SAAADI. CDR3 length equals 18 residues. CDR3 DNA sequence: TGCGCCAGCAGTGAGAGTACGGTAGCGGGGACTAGCACAGATACGCAGTATTTT. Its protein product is CASSESTVAGTSTDTQYF.

The CDR3 region has the DNA TGTGCCAGCAGCTTAAACCTCGCTAGCGGCCAAGAGACCCAGTACTTC. Translation gives CASSLNLASGQETQYF. The chain joins TRBV11-2 to TRBJ2-5, with TRBD2 matching over 7 bases. V dropped 2 bases and J dropped 1; count of bases not matched to a gene: 7. The CDR3 is 16 amino acids. CDR1 and CDR2 from the germline V gene are SGHAT and FQNNGV.

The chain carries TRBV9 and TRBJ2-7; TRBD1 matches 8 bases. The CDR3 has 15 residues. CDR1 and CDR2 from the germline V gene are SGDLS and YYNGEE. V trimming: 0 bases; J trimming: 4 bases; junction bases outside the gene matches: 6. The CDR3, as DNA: TGTGCCAGCAGCGTAGGACAGGGGAAAGGGTACGAGCAGTACTTC. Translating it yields CASSVGQGKGYEQYF.

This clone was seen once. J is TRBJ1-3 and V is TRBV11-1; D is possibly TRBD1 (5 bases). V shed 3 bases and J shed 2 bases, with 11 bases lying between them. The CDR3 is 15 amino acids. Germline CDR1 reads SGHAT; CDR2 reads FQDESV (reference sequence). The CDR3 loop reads CASSLLSGAGNTIYF. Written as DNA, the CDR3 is TGTGCCAGCAGCTTGCTCTCGGGGGCTGGAAACACCATATATTTT.

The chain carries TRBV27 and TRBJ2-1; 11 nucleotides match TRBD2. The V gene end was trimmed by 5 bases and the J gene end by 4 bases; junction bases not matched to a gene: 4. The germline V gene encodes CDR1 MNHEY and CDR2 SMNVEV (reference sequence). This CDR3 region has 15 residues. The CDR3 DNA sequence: TGTGCCAGCAGTCGGGGGACTAGCGGTTACAATGAGCAGTTCTTC. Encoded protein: CASSRGTSGYNEQFF.

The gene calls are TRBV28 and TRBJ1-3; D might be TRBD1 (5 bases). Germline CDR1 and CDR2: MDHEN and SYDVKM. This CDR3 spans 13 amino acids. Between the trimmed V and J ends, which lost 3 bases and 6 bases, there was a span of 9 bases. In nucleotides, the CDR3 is TGTGCCAGCAGTTTCCAGGGCTCAAACACCATATATTTT. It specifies CASSFQGSNTIYF.

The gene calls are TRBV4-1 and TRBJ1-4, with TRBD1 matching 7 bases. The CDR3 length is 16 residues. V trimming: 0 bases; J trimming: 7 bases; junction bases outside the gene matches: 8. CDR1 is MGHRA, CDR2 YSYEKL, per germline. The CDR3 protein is CASSQDRGGGFEKLFF. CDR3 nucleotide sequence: TGCGCCAGCAGCCAAGATCGCGGAGGGGGCTTTGAAAAACTGTTTTTT.